This entry lists 26 T cell receptor beta chains sequenced from one sample in a study of beta chain features in type 1 diabetes. The sequenced template was cDNA made from the entire isolated RNA. The table came from immunoSEQ multiplex PCR; TCRdb's copy has only in-frame clones and leaves some out. The profile shows about 210,000 clones, around 9.9% of them singletons. Source material: central memory CD4+ T cells from blood. These receptors all stem from a man between 18 and 35 years old in good health.

This clone was picked up many times. The rearrangement joins TRBV5-4 to TRBJ1-1, with 9 positions matching TRBD1. Germline values: CDR1 SGHNT, CDR2 YYREEE (reference sequence). The CDR3 extends over 13 amino acids. The V gene end was trimmed by 5 bases and the J gene end by 4 bases; junction bases not matched to a gene: 3. Here the CDR3 reads CASRTGGTTEAFF. For the CDR3, the DNA is TGTGCCAGCAGGACAGGGGGGACCACTGAAGCTTTCTTT.

This rearrangement joins TRBV11-2 to TRBJ2-5, with D unclear. The CDR3 totals 13 residues. From germline, CDR1 is SGHAT and CDR2 FQNNGV. With 5 bases removed from V and 7 bases from J, the gap between germline ends came to 14 bases. CDR3 sequence reads: CASSSMDTGTQYF. CDR3 nucleotides: TGTGCCAGCAGCAGCATGGATACGGGGACCCAGTACTTC.

The genes are TRBV14 and TRBJ2-2; D is possibly TRBD2 (7 bases). CDR1 is SGHDN and CDR2 is FVKESK in the germline V gene. V lost 2 bases and J lost 6, with 10 bases in between. This CDR3 is built from 14 residues. The CDR3 coding sequence is TGTGCCAGCAGCCAAACAGGGAGGGCCGGGGAGCTGTTTTTT. Translating it yields CASSQTGRAGELFF.

This clone has more than one count but fewer than ten. The V and J genes are TRBV28 and TRBJ2-1; TRBD2 agrees at 7 bases. This CDR3 has 14 amino acids. The germline CDR1 and CDR2 sequences are MDHEN and SYDVKM. The junction had 11 bases not matched to a gene; V was cut back by 6 bases and J by 9 bases. Written as DNA, the CDR3 is TGTGCCAGCAGCTGGCAGCGGGATCCCCCTGAGCAGTTCTTC. It translates to CASSWQRDPPEQFF.

Ten or more counts support this clone. This rearrangement joins TRBV7-2 to TRBJ2-1, with D uncertain. The germline gives CDR1 SGHTA, CDR2 FQGNSA. Trimming shortened V by 1 base and J by 9 bases, and 10 bases separated the two germline ends. CDR3 length: 13 residues. The CDR3 DNA reads TGTGCCAGCAGCTTAGTCCTGGTGGCTGAGCAGTTCTTC. This gives the protein CASSLVLVAEQFF.

This clone was counted only a few times. The chain has TRBV9 and TRBJ2-1; either TRBD1 or TRBD2 may fit D (5 bases each). Germline V gene data show CDR1 as SGDLS and CDR2 as YYNGEE. The germline V and J ends were trimmed by 3 bases and 6 bases, with 19 bases remaining between them. The CDR3 runs 16 residues. CDR3 amino acids: CASSGRAGTLSNEQFF. Written as DNA, the CDR3 is TGTGCCAGCAGCGGCAGAGCCGGGACGCTCTCCAATGAGCAGTTCTTC.

CDR3 nucleotides: TGTGCCAGCAGTTACTCGATCAGGGCTCAAGCTTTCTTT. It encodes CASSYSIRAQAFF. The chain joins TRBV6-5 to TRBJ1-1; D might be TRBD1 (5 bases). The CDR3 has 13 amino acids. From germline, CDR1 is MNHEY and CDR2 SVGAGI. V lost 0 bases, J lost 9 bases, and 11 bases lay in between.

The chain uses TRBV29-1 and TRBJ1-2, with D hard to call. This CDR3 spans 13 amino acids. Between the trimmed V and J ends, which lost 4 bases and 4 bases, there was a span of 13 bases. The germline gives CDR1 SQVTM, CDR2 ANQGSEA. CDR3 in DNA: TGCAGCGTTGCTGAGCTGGTCTCCTATGGCTACACCTTC. It encodes CSVAELVSYGYTF.

This clone was seen only a few times. The chain employs TRBV2 and TRBJ1-1; no reliable D call. The CDR3 runs 12 residues. From germline, CDR1 is SNHLY and CDR2 FYNNEI. V was cut by 2 bases and J by 7 bases, with 8 bases left in between. The CDR3 nucleotides read TGTGCCAGCAGTGAACTCCAGGTTGAAGCTTTCTTT. Its protein is CASSELQVEAFF. Looking up the rest from reference TRBV2 and TRBJ1-1 gives the full variable domain: EPEVTQTPSHQVTQMGQEVILRCVPISNHLYFYWYRQILGQKVEFLVSFYNNEISEKSEIFDDQFSVERPDGSNFTLKIRSTKLEDSAMYFCASSELQVEAFFGQGTRLTVV.

This clone was detected ten times or more. The chain combines TRBV4-1 with TRBJ1-4; D gene unclear. With 4 bases removed from V and 4 bases from J, the gap between germline ends came to 7 bases. The V gene's germline CDR1 is MGHRA and CDR2 YSYEKL. The CDR3 length is 13 residues. CDR3 amino acids: CASSRGLNEKLFF. The CDR3, as DNA: TGCGCCAGCAGCCGCGGCCTTAATGAAAAACTGTTTTTT.

This CDR3 is CASSSGHGLAPFF. CDR3 nucleotides: TGTGCCAGCAGCTCAGGACATGGACTAGCTCCGTTCTTC. The chain is built from TRBV7-2 and TRBJ2-1, with 8 bases identical to TRBD2. After removal of 4 bases from V and 15 bases from J, the junction contained 11 bases not matched to a gene. Germline CDR1 is SGHTA and CDR2 is FQGNSA. The CDR3 loop spans 13 amino acids.

This clone was observed many times. This chain joins TRBV14 and TRBJ2-2, with D possibly being TRBD1 (6 bases). V was trimmed by 4 bases and J by 12 bases, leaving 15 bases between them. CDR3 length: 13 residues. In germline, CDR1 is SGHDN, CDR2 FVKESK. The CDR3 coding sequence is TGTGCCAGCAGCCGGGACACGCAGTCTAAGCTGTTTTTT. This translates into CASSRDTQSKLFF.

This clone has a handful of counts. The chain links TRBV30 to TRBJ2-5; TRBD1 matches 7 bases. The better agreement between TRBJ2-7 and the DNA end casts doubt on the J call. This CDR3 spans 14 amino acids. The germline V gene encodes CDR1 GTSNPN and CDR2 SVGIG (reference sequence). The DNA of the CDR3 is TGTGCCTGGAGACCCACAGGGGCGACCTACGAGCAGTACTTC. Translating gives CAWRPTGATYEQYF.

The chain couples TRBV2 to TRBJ2-5; D is ambiguous. V was pared by 7 bases and J by 4 bases, with 10 bases between. CDR1 and CDR2 from the germline V gene are SNHLY and FYNNEI. The CDR3 sequence is 12 residues long. The CDR3 loop is CASNRHRETQYF. For the CDR3, the DNA is TGTGCCAGCAACCGACACAGAGAGACCCAGTACTTC.

In nucleotides, the CDR3 is TGTGCCAGCAGCCTGCCCGGGGGGTACGAGCAGTACTTC. Translated: CASSLPGGYEQYF. The V call is TRBV7-2, the J call TRBJ2-7, with 7 bases aligning to TRBD2. With 5 bases clipped from V and 4 bases from J, the junction kept 5 bases outside the gene matches. From germline, CDR1 is SGHTA and CDR2 FQGNSA. The CDR3 length is 13 residues.

The chain has TRBV4-2 and TRBJ2-5; 11 positions agree with TRBD2. The length of the CDR3 is 15 residues. Losses at the gene ends were 5 bases for V and 5 bases for J; bases not matched to a gene: 7. Germline V gene sequence: CDR1 LGHNA, CDR2 YNFKEQ. CDR3 DNA sequence: TGTGCCAGCAGCGACAGAATAGCGGGAGGGGAGACCCAGTACTTC. Translated: CASSDRIAGGETQYF.

In its sample, this clone was seen a few times. This chain connects TRBV11-3 to TRBJ2-3; TRBD2 matches at 14 bases. The CDR3 runs 16 residues. Unmatched junction bases numbered 3, after V lost 5 bases and J lost 2 bases. Germline CDR1 reads SGHNT; CDR2 reads YENEEA. The CDR3 here is CASSLGLAGVTDTQYF. The CDR3 bases are TGTGCCAGCAGCCTGGGACTAGCGGGAGTCACAGATACGCAGTATTTT.

There are many counts of this clone. The rearrangement joins TRBV7-8 to TRBJ2-7; 8 bases agree with TRBD1. There are 14 residues in the CDR3. V dropped 2 bases and J dropped 0; count of bases not matched to a gene: 0. Germline lookup yields CDR1 SGHVS and CDR2 FQNEAQ. DNA for the CDR3: TGTGCCAGCAGCTTACAGGGGGCCTCCTACGAGCAGTACTTC. This gives the protein CASSLQGASYEQYF.

The V gene is TRBV30, the J gene TRBJ2-1, with D tentatively TRBD1 or TRBD2 (5 bases each). The CDR3 is made up of 15 amino acids. The germline gives CDR1 GTSNPN, CDR2 SVGIG (reference sequence). V lost 0 bases and J 9 bases, leaving 18 bases between the germline ends. CDR3: CAWSVGLGDWGEQFF. Written as DNA, the CDR3 is TGTGCCTGGAGTGTAGGTTTGGGGGATTGGGGTGAGCAGTTCTTC.

V and J are TRBV15 and TRBJ2-2; tentatively, D is TRBD1 (6 bases). Trimming removed 2 bases from V and 1 base from J, with 14 bases in between. The CDR3 is 17 residues long. Germline CDR1 and CDR2: LNHNV and YYDKDF (reference sequence). The CDR3 is CATSRLSGTKNTGELFF. The CDR3 DNA follows: TGTGCCACCAGCAGATTGTCCGGGACAAAGAACACCGGGGAGCTGTTTTTT.

There are a few counts of this clone. The rearrangement links TRBV7-9 to TRBJ2-7, with 7 bases identical to TRBD1. CDR3 length equals 15 residues. The ends lost 5 bases at V and 3 bases at J; junction bases unmatched: 10. CDR1 is SEHNR, CDR2 FQNEAQ, per germline (reference sequence). The CDR3 loop is CASSNNRDRSYEQYF. In DNA, the CDR3 is TGTGCCAGCAGCAATAACAGGGACAGAAGCTACGAGCAGTACTTC. Drawing the rest from reference TRBV7-9 and TRBJ2-7, the complete variable domain is DTGVSQNPRHKITKRGQNVTFRCDPISEHNRLYWYRQTLGQGPEFLTYFQNEAQLEKSRLLSDRFSAERPKGSFSTLEIQRTEQGDSAMYLCASSNNRDRSYEQYFGPGTRLTVT.

This clone was counted between two and nine times. Other DNA sequences of this sample code for an identical CDR3. The chain joins TRBV29-1 to TRBJ2-7; TRBD1 is a possible D gene (6 bases). CDR3 length equals 14 residues. Trimming took off 6 bases at V and 0 bases at J, with 15 bases between the two ends. From germline, CDR1 is SQVTM and CDR2 ANQGSEA. Here the CDR3 reads CSVVGDTYSYEQYF. In DNA form, the CDR3 reads TGCAGCGTGGTTGGGGACACCTACTCCTACGAGCAGTACTTC.

The chain employs TRBV29-1 and TRBJ1-1; D is ambiguous. V was pared by 2 bases and J by 6 bases, with 10 bases between. The CDR3 has 12 residues. The germline gives CDR1 SQVTM, CDR2 ANQGSEA. CDR3 DNA: TGCAGCGTTGAATATTTGGGCGCTGAAGCTTTCTTT. It codes for CSVEYLGAEAFF.

This clone came up a few times. The chain combines TRBV18 with TRBJ2-6, with D perhaps matching TRBD2 (6 bases). The CDR3 has 17 amino acids. CDR1 is KGHSH, CDR2 LQKENI, per germline. The V end lost 2 bases, the J end lost 0 bases, and 11 bases lay between the germline ends. Here the CDR3 reads CASSPIRGSSGANVLTF. The CDR3 DNA follows: TGTGCCAGCTCACCAATACGGGGGAGCTCTGGGGCCAACGTCCTGACTTTC.

This clone has just a few counts. This chain uses TRBV6-1 with TRBJ2-6; no reliable D call. Germline-derived CDR1 and CDR2 are MNHNS and SASEGT. The CDR3 is 14 amino acids. With 3 bases removed from V and 4 bases from J, the gap between germline ends came to 7 bases. The CDR3 protein is CASSEMYGANVLTF. In DNA form, the CDR3 reads TGTGCCAGCAGTGAGATGTACGGGGCCAACGTCCTGACTTTC.

Only a few counts were recorded for this clone. The rearrangement joins TRBV7-9 to TRBJ2-1, with a tentative D call TRBD1 (5 bases). Trimming took 1 base from V and 6 from J, leaving 10 bases between them. Looked up from germline, CDR1 is SEHNR and CDR2 is FQNEAQ (reference sequence). This CDR3 comprises 14 residues. The CDR3 is CASSLDRWSNEQFF. The CDR3 region has the DNA TGTGCCAGCAGCTTAGACAGGTGGTCCAATGAGCAGTTCTTC.